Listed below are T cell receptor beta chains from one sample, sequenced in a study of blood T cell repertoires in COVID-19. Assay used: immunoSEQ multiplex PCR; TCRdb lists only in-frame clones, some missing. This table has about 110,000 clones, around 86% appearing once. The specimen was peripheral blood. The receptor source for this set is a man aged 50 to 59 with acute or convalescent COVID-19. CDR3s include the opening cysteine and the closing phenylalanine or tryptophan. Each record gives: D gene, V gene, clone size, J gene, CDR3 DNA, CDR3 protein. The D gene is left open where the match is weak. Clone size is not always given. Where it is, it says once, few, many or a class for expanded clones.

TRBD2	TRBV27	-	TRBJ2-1	TGTGCCAGCAGTTTATCCCCTCGCGGGCGGGAGGACGGCCCCGATGAGCAGTTCTTC	CASSLSPRGREDGPDEQFF
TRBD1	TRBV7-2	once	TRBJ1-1	TGTGCCAGCAGCCTCCGGACAGGGGGCCCCAACGGGGAAGCTTTCTTT	CASSLRTGGPNGEAFF
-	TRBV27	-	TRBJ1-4	TGTGCCAGCAGACACACAGGGTATGGGGAAAAACTGTTTTTT	CASRHTGYGEKLFF
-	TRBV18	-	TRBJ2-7	TGTGCCAGCTCACCACTTTCGAGGACAATCCACGAGCAGTACTTC	CASSPLSRTIHEQYF
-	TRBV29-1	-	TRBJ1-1	TGCAGCGTCGCTAACAATGGAGTATTGGGCACTGAAGCTTTCTTT	CSVANNGVLGTEAFF
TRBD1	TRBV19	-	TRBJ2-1	TGTGCCAGTACCCCGGGACAGAGCTACAATGAGCAGTTCTTC	CASTPGQSYNEQFF
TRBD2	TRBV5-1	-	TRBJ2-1	TGCGCCAGCAGCCCCTGGACTAGCGGACTGCTTCGCGGCAATGAGCAGTTCTTC	CASSPWTSGLLRGNEQFF
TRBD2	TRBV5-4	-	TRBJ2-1	TGTGCCAGCAGCTTGGTTGGCCAACTAGCGGGAGTCATGTTCTTC	CASSLVGQLAGVMFF
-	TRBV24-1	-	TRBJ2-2	TGTGCCACCAGTGATTTATACAGGGAGAACACCGGGGAGCTGTTTTTT	CATSDLYRENTGELFF
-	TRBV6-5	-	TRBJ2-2	TGTGCCAGCAGTTACATAACGGAGACCGGGGAGCTGTTTTTT	CASSYITETGELFF
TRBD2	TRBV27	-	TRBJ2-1	TGTGCCAGCAGTTTACTCGCCGGACTAGCGAAGGATGAGCAGTTCTTC	CASSLLAGLAKDEQFF
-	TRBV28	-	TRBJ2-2	TGTGCCAGCAGTTTATTAGGGGGGAACACCGGGGAGCTGTTTTTT	CASSLLGGNTGELFF
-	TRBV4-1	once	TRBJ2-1	TGCGCCAGCAGCCAAGAAGTACAGTACAATGAGCAGTTCTTC	CASSQEVQYNEQFF
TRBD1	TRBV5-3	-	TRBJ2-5	TGTGCCAGAAGCCTCCGACAGGGGGAGACCCAGTACTTC	CARSLRQGETQYF
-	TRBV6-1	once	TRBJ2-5	TGTGCCAGCAGTGAAGCTGCGGGCGCCCGTAGACAAGAGACCCAGTACTTC	CASSEAAGARRQETQYF
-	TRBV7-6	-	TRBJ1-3	TGTGCCAGCAGCTCAGAGGAGTTTTCAGTGTCCTCTGGAAACACCATATATTTT	CASSSEEFSVSSGNTIYF
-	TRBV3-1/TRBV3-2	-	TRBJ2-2	TGTGCCAGCAGCCAAGATGTGCCGGGCGGGGAGCTGTTTTTT	CASSQDVPGGELFF
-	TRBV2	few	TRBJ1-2	TGTGCCAGCAGTGAAAACCGGGGGAGTGATGGCTACACCTTC	CASSENRGSDGYTF
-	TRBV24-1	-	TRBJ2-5	TGTGCCACCAGTGATGCTTTGGAGGGAGAGACCCAGTACTTC	CATSDALEGETQYF
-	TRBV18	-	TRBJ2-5	TGTGCCAGCTCACCACCGGGACTCCAAGAGACCCAGTACTTC	CASSPPGLQETQYF
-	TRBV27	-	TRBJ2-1	TGTGCCAGCAGTTTACCCCCCGATGAGCAGTTCTTC	CASSLPPDEQFF
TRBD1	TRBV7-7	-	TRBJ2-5	TGTGCTAGCAGCTTAGTGGGACAGGGCTCAGAGACCCAGTACTTC	CASSLVGQGSETQYF
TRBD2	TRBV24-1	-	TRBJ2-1	TGTGCCACCAGTGCCAATTATTGGGGGGGCTACAATGAGCAGTTCTTC	CATSANYWGGYNEQFF
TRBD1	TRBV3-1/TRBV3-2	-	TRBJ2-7	TGTGCCAGCAGTATAGCGACAGGGGGCTTCTACGAGCAGTACTTC	CASSIATGGFYEQYF
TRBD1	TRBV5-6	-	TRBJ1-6	TGTGCCAGCAGCTGGACAGTGTCAGGGGGGTCACCCCTCCACTTT	CASSWTVSGGSPLHF
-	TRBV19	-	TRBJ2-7	TGTGCCAGTAGTATAGGCCCCTCCAGCTACGAGCAGTACTTC	CASSIGPSSYEQYF
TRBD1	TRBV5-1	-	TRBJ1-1	TGCGCCAGCAGCCAGGGGACAGGGGGCCTTTACACTGAAGCTTTCTTT	CASSQGTGGLYTEAFF
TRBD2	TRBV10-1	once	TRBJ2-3	TGCGCCAGCAGTGAGTCGAAGCGGGAGACCGCAGATACGCAGTATTTT	CASSESKRETADTQYF
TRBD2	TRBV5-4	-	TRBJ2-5	TGTGCCAGCACTGGGGGAGCGGGGGGGCCCTTAGAAGAGACCCAGTACTTC	CASTGGAGGPLEETQYF
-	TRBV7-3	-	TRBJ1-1	TGTGCCAGCAGCTTACAGGGAAGGACTGAAGCTTTCTTT	CASSLQGRTEAFF
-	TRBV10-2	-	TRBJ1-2	TGCGCCAGTCGGACTGCACAAAAGTCATATGGCTACACCTTC	CASRTAQKSYGYTF
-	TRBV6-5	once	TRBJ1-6	TGTGCCAGCGCCTTGAGGTGGAATTCACCCCTCCACTTT	CASALRWNSPLHF
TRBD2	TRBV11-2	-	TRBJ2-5	TGTGCCAGCAGCCGCGTGGGGAGGGAGGGGGAGACCCAGTACTTC	CASSRVGREGETQYF
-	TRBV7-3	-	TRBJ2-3	TGTGCCAGCAGCCCCCAATTTAGCACAGATACGCAGTATTTT	CASSPQFSTDTQYF
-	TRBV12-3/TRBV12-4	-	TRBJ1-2	TGTGCCAGCAGAACTGACAGGAACTATGGCTACACCTTC	CASRTDRNYGYTF
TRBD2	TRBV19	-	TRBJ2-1	TGTGCCAGTAGTTTAAGCGGGAGTTACTACAATGAGCAGTTCTTC	CASSLSGSYYNEQFF
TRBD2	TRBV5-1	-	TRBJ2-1	TGCGCCAGTTATACCGGGACTAGCGGACTCAATGAGCAGTTCTTC	CASYTGTSGLNEQFF
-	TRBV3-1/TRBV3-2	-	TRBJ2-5	TGTGCCAGCAGCCAACCGGTTCAAGAGACCCAGTACTTC	CASSQPVQETQYF
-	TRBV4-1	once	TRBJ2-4	TGCGCCAGCAGCCAAGTGCAGGGTGTATACATTCAGTACTTC	CASSQVQGVYIQYF
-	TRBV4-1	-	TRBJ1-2	TGCGCCAGCAGCCAAGATCCCGGGAATGGCTATGGCTACACCTTC	CASSQDPGNGYGYTF
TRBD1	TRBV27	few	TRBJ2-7	TGTGCCACCAGGGGGCAGGGGGCGTTGCGAGAGCAGTACTTC	CATRGQGALREQYF
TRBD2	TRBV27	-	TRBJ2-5	TGTGCCAGCAGCAAGGGGGATCCAGCGGGAGTTGTGATCCAAGAGACCCAGTACTTC	CASSKGDPAGVVIQETQYF